What follows is one T cell receptor beta chain and its context. Its antigen is still unknown. The sample comes from a study of STAT5B mutations in CD4+ large granular lymphocyte leukemia. The method was immunoSEQ multiplex PCR; TCRdb's version includes in-frame clones alone and lacks a portion of them. The sample shows 950 to 1,500 clones, roughly 80% of them seen only once. V shed 3 bases, J shed 9 bases, and the junction held 11 bases outside the gene matches. Germline V gene sequence: CDR1 KGHSH, CDR2 LQKENI. The CDR3 covers 17 residues. Findings of the study overall: Top patient clones used TRBV06 genes more often: 8/27 versus 2/35 in controls.

The rearrangement links TRBV18 to TRBJ1-6; 10 bases are shared with TRBD1. The receptor was isolated from an older man with CD4+ T-cell large granular lymphocyte leukemia. The sequencing input was PBMCs. The CDR3 sequence: CASSPIPTGGRGSPLHF. CDR3 nucleotides: TGTGCCAGCTCACCTATACCGACAGGGGGCCGGGGTTCACCCCTCCACTTT.